This T cell receptor (beta chain) was captured by sequencing in a study of T cell changes during pregnancy in multiple sclerosis (dated by TCRdb to the late 2010s). About the full investigation: Changes in the T cell repertoire over the course of pregnancy were examined in this study in women with multiple sclerosis.

Reading the germline V gene gives CDR1 ENHRY and CDR2 SYGVKD. Including cysteine and phenylalanine, the CDR3 has 18 amino acids. The entry retains the CDR3 DNA only, 54 bases that are in frame from base 1. V is reduced by 4 bases and J by 0 bases, leaving a spacing of 20 bases between them. Receptors were amplified or captured by the immunoSEQ multiplex PCR assay. TCRdb retrieved this table from immuneACCESS and kept in-frame rearrangements only. Not all clones are present; in checked studies, unresolved V genes account for under half, and no reason is known for the remainder. For this sample there are around 86,000 clones; 90% to 95% appear just once. The ten biggest clones cover roughly 0.94% of the sample. A word on this clone: Its specific antigen is unknown. The record has no base qualities; no much larger clone is one base away.

Recombination linked TRBV10-3 to TRBJ2-3; possibly the D gene is TRBD2, per 5 matching bases. The origin of this receptor is a female donor with multiple sclerosis, enrolled in a pregnancy study. The source material was peripheral blood, sampled in the first trimester of pregnancy. The sequenced DNA is TGTGCCATCAGTGTTAGGCGGGCACCCCGGGGTAGCACAGATACGCAGTATTTT. This is translated as CAISVRRAPRGSTDTQYF.